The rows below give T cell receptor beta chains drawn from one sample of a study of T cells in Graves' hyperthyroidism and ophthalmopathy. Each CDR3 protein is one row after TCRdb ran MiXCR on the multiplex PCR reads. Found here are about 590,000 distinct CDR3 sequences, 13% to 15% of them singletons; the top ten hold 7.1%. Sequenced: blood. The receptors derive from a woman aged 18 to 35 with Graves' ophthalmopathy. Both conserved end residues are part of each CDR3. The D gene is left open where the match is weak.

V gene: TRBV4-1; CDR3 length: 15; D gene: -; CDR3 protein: CASSQTTPANYGYTF
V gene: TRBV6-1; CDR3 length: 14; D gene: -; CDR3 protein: CASRPTGPYTEAFF
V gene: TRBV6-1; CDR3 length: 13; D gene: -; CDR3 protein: CASSYRSTDTQYF
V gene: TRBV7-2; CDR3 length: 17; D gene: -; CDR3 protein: CASSPRLVIDAYNEQFF
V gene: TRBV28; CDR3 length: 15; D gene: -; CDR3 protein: CASSLSGAAQETQYF
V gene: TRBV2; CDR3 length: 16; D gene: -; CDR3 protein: CASSARGRRGRRPQHF
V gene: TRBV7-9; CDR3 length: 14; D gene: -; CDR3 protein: CASSSHGTGETQYF
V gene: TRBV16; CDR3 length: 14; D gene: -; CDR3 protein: CASNLGGILYEQYF
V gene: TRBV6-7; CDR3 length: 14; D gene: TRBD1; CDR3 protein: CASSRQGPSYEQYF
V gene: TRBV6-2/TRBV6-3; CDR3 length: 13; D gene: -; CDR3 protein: CASAPGVYQPQHF
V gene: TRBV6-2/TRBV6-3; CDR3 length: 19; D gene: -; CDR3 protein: CASSPLTGTTIFPQETQYF
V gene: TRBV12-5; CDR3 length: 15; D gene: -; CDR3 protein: CASGLDRADYNEQFF
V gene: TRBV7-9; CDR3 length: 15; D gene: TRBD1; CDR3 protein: CASSFTTGHNSPLHF
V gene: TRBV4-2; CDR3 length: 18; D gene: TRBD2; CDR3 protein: CASSQGTSFFLNTGELFF
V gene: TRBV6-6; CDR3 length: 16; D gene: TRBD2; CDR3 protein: CASSYGGLAGADEQFF
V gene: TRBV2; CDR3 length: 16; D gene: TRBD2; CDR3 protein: CASTLSSGWSSYEQYF
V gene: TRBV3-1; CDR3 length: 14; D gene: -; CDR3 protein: CASSGSYRTDTQYF
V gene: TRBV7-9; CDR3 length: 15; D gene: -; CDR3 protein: CASSLDSGGHNEQFF
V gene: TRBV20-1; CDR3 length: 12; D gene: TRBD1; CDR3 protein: CSAWTGNYGYTF
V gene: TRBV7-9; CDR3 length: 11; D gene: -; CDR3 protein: CASRSGPKLFF
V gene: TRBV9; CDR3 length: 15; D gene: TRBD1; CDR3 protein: CASSPGTGALHEQYF
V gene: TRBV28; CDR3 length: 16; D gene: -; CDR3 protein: CASSLWPGYMNTEAFF
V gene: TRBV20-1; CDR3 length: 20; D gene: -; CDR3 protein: CSARGIIAAQRPSEYNEQFF
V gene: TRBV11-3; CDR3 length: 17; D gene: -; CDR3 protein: CASSPGSRGDSNQPQHF
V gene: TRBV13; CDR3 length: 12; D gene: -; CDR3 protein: CASSLLGVGAFF